The 23 T cell receptor beta chains listed next were all sequenced from one sample in a study of radiotherapy plus CTLA-4 blockade in lung cancer. Generated by immunoSEQ multiplex PCR, the TCRdb table keeps only in-frame clones and is missing some. The sample carries tens of thousands of clones, around 73% recorded once. Here the sequenced sample was peripheral blood, taken from a patient treated with radiotherapy plus ipilimumab. The receptors were gathered from a human donor with non-small cell lung cancer who had stable disease on radiotherapy plus ipilimumab.

V and J are TRBV5-1 and TRBJ2-1; D is uncertain. Germline V gene lookup returns CDR1 SGHRS and CDR2 YFSETQ. V was trimmed by 0 bases and J by 4 bases, leaving 8 bases between them. There are 14 residues in the CDR3. CDR3 in DNA: TGCGCCAGCAGCTTGGTATACGGGTACAATGAGCAGTTCTTC. Protein: CASSLVYGYNEQFF.

The chain carries TRBV5-1 and TRBJ1-4, with D possibly matching TRBD1 (5 bases). V gave up 4 bases and J gave up 5 bases, with 15 bases separating them. The CDR3 loop spans 15 amino acids. Germline CDR1 and CDR2: SGHRS and YFSETQ. The DNA of the CDR3 is TGCGCCAGCAGCCCGGAGGCAGGGTTGAATGAAAAACTGTTTTTT. Translated, it gives CASSPEAGLNEKLFF.

This rearrangement joins TRBV2 to TRBJ1-6; D is perhaps TRBD1 (5 bases). Looked up from germline, CDR1 is SNHLY and CDR2 is FYNNEI. V lost 7 bases to trimming and J lost 7 bases, with 11 bases between them. The CDR3 covers 13 residues. Here the CDR3 reads CASTNRLNSPLHF. The CDR3 region has the DNA TGTGCCAGCACCAACAGGTTAAATTCACCCCTCCACTTT.

This chain links TRBV28 with TRBJ2-2, with 11 bases aligning to TRBD1. The germline V gene has CDR1 MDHEN and CDR2 SYDVKM. This CDR3 comprises 16 residues. Germline trimming cut 5 bases from V and 5 bases from J; bases unmatched to any gene: 7. The CDR3 sequence is CASSLLGTGGTGELFF. DNA for the CDR3: TGTGCCAGCAGTCTATTAGGGACAGGGGGGACCGGGGAGCTGTTTTTT.

V gene TRBV6-1 combines with J gene TRBJ2-1; no clear D gene. This CDR3 comprises 15 residues. Germline CDR1 is MNHNS and CDR2 is SASEGT. Trimming cost V 6 bases and J 3 bases, with 15 bases left between them. The CDR3 loop reads CASSANEDVYNEQFF. The CDR3 bases are TGTGCCAGCAGCGCCAATGAGGACGTCTACAATGAGCAGTTCTTC.

The chain carries TRBV6-1 and TRBJ2-3; 8 positions match TRBD2. CDR3 length: 15 residues. With 3 bases clipped from V and 3 bases from J, the junction kept 5 bases outside the gene matches. Germline CDR1 and CDR2: MNHNS and SASEGT. This CDR3 is CASSDLGTSTDTQYF. In nucleotides, the CDR3 is TGTGCCAGCAGTGATCTTGGGACTAGTACAGATACGCAGTATTTT.

The chain links TRBV5-1 to TRBJ1-1; 11 bases align to TRBD1. Germline V lookup: CDR1 SGHRS, CDR2 YFSETQ. The CDR3 extends over 16 amino acids. Trimming took 4 bases from V and 5 from J; bases not matched to a gene: 10. The DNA of the CDR3 is TGCGCCAGCAGCCCGGGACAGGGGGGTAAGGGGACTGAAGCTTTCTTT. Encoded protein: CASSPGQGGKGTEAFF.

The chain carries TRBV9 and TRBJ1-3; D ambiguous. Germline V gene data show CDR1 as SGDLS and CDR2 as YYNGEE. Between the trimmed V and J ends, which lost 0 bases and 5 bases, there was a span of 12 bases. The CDR3 sequence is 15 residues long. CDR3 region: CASSVAGSVRNTIYF. The DNA of the CDR3 is TGTGCCAGCAGCGTAGCCGGGTCAGTTAGAAACACCATATATTTT.

The chain combines TRBV27 with TRBJ1-5; 8 bases are shared with TRBD1. This CDR3 has 14 amino acids. The J segment lost 5 bases and the V segment lost 4 bases, leaving 4 bases of the junction unmatched. The V gene's germline CDR1 is MNHEY and CDR2 SMNVEV (reference sequence). As DNA, the CDR3 is TGTGCCAGCAGTTACGACAGGGGCGATCAGCCCCAGCATTTT. The encoded protein is CASSYDRGDQPQHF.

The rearrangement joins TRBV25-1 to TRBJ1-1; 7 bases align to TRBD1. This CDR3 has 15 residues. V was pared by 1 base and J by 4 bases, with 6 bases of the junction left unmatched. Germline-derived CDR1 and CDR2 are MGHDK and SYGVNS. As DNA, the CDR3 is TGTGCCAGCAGTGAATCAGTCAGGGGGAGCACTGAAGCTTTCTTT. This codes for CASSESVRGSTEAFF.

The chain combines TRBV9 with TRBJ2-3; D gene uncertain. The CDR3 extends over 16 amino acids. The germline V and J ends were trimmed by 1 base and 2 bases, with 14 bases remaining between them. Germline V gene lookup returns CDR1 SGDLS and CDR2 YYNGEE. CDR3 region: CASSVRSRPATDTQYF. CDR3 in DNA: TGTGCCAGCAGCGTAAGGTCGCGTCCAGCCACAGATACGCAGTATTTT.

V and J are TRBV4-1 and TRBJ2-5; a weak D match, TRBD1 (5 bases). The germline gives CDR1 MGHRA, CDR2 YSYEKL. This CDR3 contains 17 residues. Trimming stripped 1 base from V and 2 bases from J, with 17 bases between. In nucleotides, the CDR3 is TGCGCCAGCAGCCAAGTGGACATGGGTCTGGGACAAGAGACCCAGTACTTC. Translation gives CASSQVDMGLGQETQYF.

The chain is built from TRBV5-8 and TRBJ2-5, with TRBD2 matching 12 bases. CDR1 and CDR2 from the germline V gene are SGHTS and YDEGEE. This CDR3 is built from 18 residues. Unmatched junction bases numbered 12, after V lost 1 base and J lost 5 bases. CDR3 coding DNA: TGTGCCAGCAGCTTGCTACTAGCGGGGGGCTTGTCCGGGGAGACCCAGTACTTC. This translates into CASSLLLAGGLSGETQYF.

The chain has TRBV18 and TRBJ1-1; D remains unclear. CDR3 size: 14 residues. The V gene's germline CDR1 is KGHSH and CDR2 LQKENI. V lost 4 bases and J lost 1, with 10 bases in between. The CDR3 DNA follows: TGTGCCAGCTCACTTCTACTGGGGAACACTGAAGCTTTCTTT. It translates to CASSLLLGNTEAFF.

This chain connects TRBV6-1 to TRBJ1-2, with D tentatively TRBD1 (5 bases). CDR1 MNHNS and CDR2 SASEGT come from the germline V gene. The germline V and J ends were trimmed by 6 bases and 4 bases, with 12 bases remaining between them. The CDR3 runs to 13 residues. The CDR3 nucleotides are TGTGCCAGCAGCAGGGATCCGACCTATGGCTACACCTTC. Translation: CASSRDPTYGYTF.

The rearrangement links TRBV19 to TRBJ1-5, with TRBD1 matching over 9 bases. The CDR3 totals 18 residues. J gave up 4 bases and V 0 bases, and 10 bases lay outside the gene matches. CDR1 is LNHDA and CDR2 is SQIVND in the germline V gene (reference sequence). CDR3 in amino acids: CASSIDLAGQGLNQPQHF. DNA of the CDR3: TGTGCCAGTAGTATAGATCTGGCCGGACAGGGGTTAAATCAGCCCCAGCATTTT.

The V call is TRBV5-1, the J call TRBJ2-1; unclear D gene. Looked up from germline, CDR1 is SGHRS and CDR2 is YFSETQ. There are 15 residues in the CDR3. Trimming removed 5 bases at V and 0 bases at J, with 12 bases between. CDR3 DNA sequence: TGCGCCAGCAGGATTCAAGGGTCCTCCTACAATGAGCAGTTCTTC. It yields the protein CASRIQGSSYNEQFF.

CDR3 sequence: CASSLTGSFVTQYF. The CDR3 bases are TGTGCCAGCAGTCTCACAGGGTCTTTTGTGACCCAGTACTTC. The V and J genes are TRBV27 and TRBJ2-5; TRBD1 might be the D (6 bases). In germline, CDR1 is MNHEY, CDR2 SMNVEV (reference sequence). This CDR3 is built from 14 residues. Trimming pared 5 bases from V and 7 bases from J, leaving 17 bases between.

The V gene is TRBV9, the J gene TRBJ1-1; maybe TRBD1 (5 bases). The length of the CDR3 is 14 residues. Germline values: CDR1 SGDLS, CDR2 YYNGEE. Trimming removed 0 bases at V and 0 bases at J, with 6 bases between. In DNA, the CDR3 is TGTGCCAGCAGCGTAGGACAGTTGAACACTGAAGCTTTCTTT. Translated, it gives CASSVGQLNTEAFF.

The V and J genes are TRBV4-1 and TRBJ1-5; D possibly corresponds to TRBD1 (5 bases). Germline V CDR1 and CDR2: MGHRA, YSYEKL. V was shortened by 2 bases and J by 4 bases, with 15 bases between the two germline ends. The CDR3 is 16 amino acids. CDR3 loop: CASSQYQDSLNQPQHF. CDR3 DNA: TGCGCCAGCAGCCAATACCAAGACAGCCTAAATCAGCCCCAGCATTTT.

The chain uses TRBV28 and TRBJ1-1; 8 bases are shared with TRBD1. The CDR3 runs 15 residues. V dropped 2 bases and J dropped 7; count of bases not matched to a gene: 9. The germline V gene has CDR1 MDHEN and CDR2 SYDVKM. CDR3 in amino acids: CASSLGSTGVGEAFF. CDR3 DNA sequence: TGTGCCAGCAGTTTAGGTTCGACAGGGGTCGGTGAAGCTTTCTTT. Complete variable domain (other parts from reference TRBV28 and TRBJ1-1): DVKVTQSSRYLVKRTGEKVFLECVQDMDHENMFWYRQDPGLGLRLIYFSYDVKMKEKGDIPEGYSVSREKKERFSLILESASTNQTSMYLCASSLGSTGVGEAFFGQGTRLTVV.

V usage is TRBV18 and J usage is TRBJ1-5; 7 nucleotides match TRBD1. V shed 3 bases, J shed 6 bases, and the junction held 8 bases outside the gene matches. This CDR3 is 15 amino acids long. From germline, CDR1 is KGHSH and CDR2 LQKENI. This chain's CDR3 is CASSPQTGRGQPQHF. The CDR3 DNA reads as TGTGCCAGCTCACCCCAGACAGGGAGAGGTCAGCCCCAGCATTTT.

This sequence joins TRBV5-6 and TRBJ1-2; the match to TRBD1 covers 8 bases. V lost 4 bases and J lost 8; bases outside the gene matches: 13. The CDR3 consists of 15 residues. Germline CDR1 reads SGHDT; CDR2 reads YYEEEE. CDR3 sequence (DNA): TGTGCCAGCAGCCTCCTGGGACAGGAGAACTCAGGCTACACCTTC. Protein sequence: CASSLLGQENSGYTF. Looking up the rest from reference TRBV5-6 and TRBJ1-2 gives the full variable domain: DAGVTQSPTHLIKTRGQQVTLRCSPKSGHDTVSWYQQALGQGPQFIFQYYEEEERQRGNFPDRFSGHQFPNYSSELNVNALLLGDSALYLCASSLLGQENSGYTFGSGTRLTVV.